The 22 T cell receptor beta chains given below trace back to one sample, sequenced in a study of shared clonotypes between healthy human individuals. It was CD45RO-negative cells, positively selected for CCR7, that made up naive CD8 cells, with terminally differentiated effector memory CD45RA+ cells excluded. Profiling relied on immunoSEQ multiplex PCR, and the TCRdb table lists in-frame clones only, not all of them. The sample lists hundreds of thousands of clones; approximately 95% were seen once. The sample was naive CD8+ T cells sorted from blood. These receptors were collected from a woman in her 30s in good health.

This clone is a singleton in its sample. The chain joins TRBV19 to TRBJ2-1, with TRBD2 identical over 9 bases. Trimming at V came to 6 bases and at J to 3 bases, leaving 9 bases not matched to a gene. The germline V gene has CDR1 LNHDA and CDR2 SQIVND (reference sequence). This CDR3 spans 16 amino acids. This chain's CDR3 is CASRKGTSSIYNEQFF. The CDR3, as DNA: TGTGCCAGTAGAAAAGGGACTAGCAGCATCTACAATGAGCAGTTCTTC.

V usage is TRBV11-2 and J usage is TRBJ2-1; 11 positions agree with TRBD2. CDR1 SGHAT and CDR2 FQNNGV come from the germline V gene. V lost 6 bases to trimming and J lost 6 bases; unmatched junction nucleotides: 10. CDR3 length: 16 residues. In DNA, the CDR3 is TGTGCCAGCAGGGGGACTAGCGGTCATGAAGGCAATGAGCAGTTCTTC. Its translation: CASRGTSGHEGNEQFF. Complete variable domain (other parts from reference TRBV11-2 and TRBJ2-1): EAGVAQSPRYKIIEKRQSVAFWCNPISGHATLYWYQQILGQGPKLLIQFQNNGVVDDSQLPKDRFSAERLKGVDSTLKIQPAKLEDSAVYLCASRGTSGHEGNEQFFGPGTRLTVL.

This clone occurred once. The genes are TRBV29-1 and TRBJ2-5; TRBD1 matches 8 bases. The DNA end lines up better with TRBJ2-7; the J call may be wrong. Germline-derived CDR1 and CDR2 are SQVTM and ANQGSEA. The CDR3 has 14 amino acids. In DNA form, the CDR3 reads TGCAGCGCCCGGGACAGGCCGGAATCCTACGAGCAGTACTTC. This translates into CSARDRPESYEQYF.

The chain is built from TRBV9 and TRBJ1-1, with TRBD1 as a possible D gene (6 bases). V gave up 3 bases and J gave up 2 bases, with 11 bases separating them. Germline-derived CDR1 and CDR2 are SGDLS and YYNGEE. The CDR3 is 14 amino acids. The CDR3 sequence: CASSGKDSNTEAFF. The CDR3 DNA is TGTGCCAGCAGCGGAAAGGACAGTAACACTGAAGCTTTCTTT. Filled out from reference TRBV9 and TRBJ1-1, the complete variable domain reads DSGVTQTPKHLITATGQRVTLRCSPRSGDLSVYWYQQSLDQGLQFLIQYYNGEERAKGNILERFSAQQFPDLHSELNLSSLELGDSALYFCASSGKDSNTEAFFGQGTRLTVV.

This chain's CDR3 is CASSFTGVNYGYTF. The CDR3 DNA sequence: TGTGCCAGCAGTTTCACAGGGGTGAACTATGGCTACACCTTC. The chain couples TRBV27 to TRBJ1-2; the match to TRBD1 covers 7 bases. Per the germline V gene, CDR1 is MNHEY and CDR2 is SMNVEV (reference sequence). Unmatched junction bases numbered 3, after V lost 3 bases and J lost 2 bases. The CDR3 totals 14 residues.

The V call is TRBV5-6, the J call TRBJ1-1; perhaps TRBD1 as D (6 bases). V was shortened by 4 bases and J by 0 bases, with 13 bases between the two germline ends. This CDR3 spans 15 amino acids. Germline CDR1 reads SGHDT; CDR2 reads YYEEEE. In DNA form, the CDR3 reads TGTGCCAGCAGCCGGAACAGGGACATGAACACTGAAGCTTTCTTT. It specifies CASSRNRDMNTEAFF.

The chain recombines TRBV7-9 with TRBJ2-1; the D gene is possibly TRBD2 (6 bases). The CDR3 spans 18 residues. The V end lost 4 bases, the J end lost 7 bases, and 26 bases lay between the germline ends. In germline, CDR1 is SEHNR, CDR2 FQNEAQ (reference sequence). The CDR3, as DNA: TGTGCCAGCAGCTCGCGGGACGACGGATCCTCCCGAATAAATGAGCAGTTCTTC. Protein sequence: CASSSRDDGSSRINEQFF.

The chain couples TRBV6-5 to TRBJ2-2; TRBD1 aligns across 7 bases. The CDR3 length is 15 residues. Germline V gives CDR1 MNHEY, CDR2 SVGAGI. The trim removed 5 bases at V and 6 bases at J, leaving 9 bases unmatched. The DNA for the CDR3 is TGTGCCAGCAGTATGACAGGGATGGTGGCCGGGGAGCTGTTTTTT. Translation: CASSMTGMVAGELFF.

Regarding this clone: Other nucleotide sequences in the sample specify the same CDR3. The chain uses TRBV7-9 and TRBJ2-7; D not resolved. CDR3 length: 12 amino acids. CDR1 is SEHNR, CDR2 FQNEAQ, per germline (reference sequence). Trimming took off 1 base at V and 5 bases at J, with 6 bases between the two ends. The chain's CDR3 is CASSLDRHEQYF. The CDR3 DNA sequence: TGTGCCAGCAGCTTAGATCGCCACGAGCAGTACTTC.

A word on this clone: This specimen includes other DNA sequences encoding the same CDR3. The chain has TRBV7-8 and TRBJ2-1, with D maybe TRBD1 (5 bases). The V end lost 1 base, the J end lost 9 bases, and 19 bases lay between the germline ends. From germline, CDR1 is SGHVS and CDR2 FQNEAQ. The CDR3 has 16 amino acids. CDR3: CASSLEYSATGGEQFF. The CDR3 DNA reads as TGTGCCAGCAGCTTAGAATACAGCGCCACAGGTGGTGAGCAGTTCTTC.

This chain connects TRBV6-5 to TRBJ2-5; TRBD1 aligns across 7 bases. The CDR3 contains 13 residues. V shed 7 bases, J shed 5 bases, and the junction held 7 bases outside the gene matches. Per the germline V gene, CDR1 is MNHEY and CDR2 is SVGAGI. CDR3 in DNA: TGTGCCAGCAAGACAGGGCCCATGGAGACCCAGTACTTC. Translating it yields CASKTGPMETQYF.

The chain combines TRBV28 with TRBJ1-1; D is undetermined. The CDR3 has 15 amino acids. CDR1 MDHEN and CDR2 SYDVKM come from the germline V gene. V was shortened by 4 bases and J by 5 bases, with 17 bases between the two germline ends. For the CDR3, the DNA is TGTGCCAGCAGTTATGCCTACCTATCTACGACTGAAGCTTTCTTT. Translation: CASSYAYLSTTEAFF.

The chain joins TRBV28 to TRBJ2-7; D is perhaps TRBD1 (6 bases). V was cut by 6 bases and J by 3 bases, with 21 bases left in between. The CDR3 is made up of 16 amino acids. Germline V lookup: CDR1 MDHEN, CDR2 SYDVKM. The CDR3 here is CASSKPNRDGHYEQYF. The CDR3 coding sequence is TGTGCCAGCAGCAAACCCAACAGGGATGGACACTACGAGCAGTACTTC.

The gene calls are TRBV4-1 and TRBJ1-4; no reliable D call. The V gene's germline CDR1 is MGHRA and CDR2 YSYEKL. The CDR3 has 13 amino acids. V was cut by 1 base and J by 7 bases, with 7 bases left in between. CDR3 DNA sequence: TGCGCCAGCAGCCAAGTCGGGATTGAAAAACTGTTTTTT. Protein product: CASSQVGIEKLFF.

The genes are TRBV19 and TRBJ1-3; TRBD1 matches 8 bases. Germline CDR1 reads LNHDA; CDR2 reads SQIVND (reference sequence). The CDR3 extends over 13 amino acids. V dropped 9 bases and J dropped 2; count of bases not matched to a gene: 3. CDR3 coding DNA: TGTGCCAGCGAGACAGGGGCTGGAAACACCATATATTTT. This encodes CASETGAGNTIYF.

V is TRBV13 and J is TRBJ2-7; D might be TRBD2 (6 bases). Between the trimmed V and J ends, which lost 2 bases and 7 bases, there was a span of 12 bases. Germline values: CDR1 PRHDT, CDR2 FYEKMQ (reference sequence). The CDR3 has 13 residues. CDR3 protein: CASSLRRTTEQYF. CDR3 nucleotides: TGTGCCAGCAGCTTACGGAGGACTACTGAGCAGTACTTC.

This clone was recorded once. The V call is TRBV27, the J call TRBJ2-1; 7 bases fit TRBD2. This CDR3 is 18 amino acids long. V was clipped by 5 bases and J by 0 bases; unmatched bases: 13. The germline V gene encodes CDR1 MNHEY and CDR2 SMNVEV (reference sequence). The chain's CDR3 is CASSRIGASGSSYNEQFF. CDR3 nucleotides: TGTGCCAGCAGTCGGATAGGGGCTAGCGGCAGCTCCTACAATGAGCAGTTCTTC.

V and J are TRBV5-1 and TRBJ2-1, with 8 bases identical to TRBD2. This CDR3 has 14 residues. V trimming: 8 bases; J trimming: 9 bases; junction bases outside the gene matches: 13. Per germline, CDR1 SGHRS and CDR2 YFSETQ. The CDR3 DNA follows: TGCGCCAGTTTAGCGGGATCTAGAGGAACTGAGCAGTTCTTC. Translating gives CASLAGSRGTEQFF.

On this clone itself: The same CDR3 also results from other DNA sequences found in this sample. V usage is TRBV5-1 and J usage is TRBJ2-7; D unresolved. The V gene's germline CDR1 is SGHRS and CDR2 YFSETQ. This CDR3 is built from 13 residues. V lost 0 bases, J lost 1 base, and 5 bases lay in between. DNA for the CDR3: TGCGCCAGCAGCTTGGCCGGGTCCTACGAGCAGTACTTC. Translating it yields CASSLAGSYEQYF.

This clone was counted between two and nine times. V usage is TRBV4-1 and J usage is TRBJ1-1; D call uncertain. V lost 1 base and J lost 0, with 6 bases in between. The CDR3 runs to 14 residues. In germline, CDR1 is MGHRA, CDR2 YSYEKL. In DNA, the CDR3 is TGCGCCAGCAGCCAAGGGTTTCTGAACACTGAAGCTTTCTTT. Translating it yields CASSQGFLNTEAFF.

The chain recombines TRBV27 with TRBJ2-1, with a possible D match to TRBD1 (6 bases). The CDR3 has 13 amino acids. CDR1 is MNHEY, CDR2 SMNVEV, per germline (reference sequence). Trimming pared 5 bases from V and 7 bases from J, leaving 12 bases between. CDR3 loop: CASSPPRGNEQFF. The CDR3 bases are TGTGCCAGCAGTCCCCCAAGGGGGAATGAGCAGTTCTTC.

V usage is TRBV5-1 and J usage is TRBJ2-1, with D uncertain. Per germline, CDR1 SGHRS and CDR2 YFSETQ. The CDR3 extends over 14 amino acids. V lost 0 bases and J lost 3, with 7 bases in between. The CDR3 DNA sequence: TGCGCCAGCAGCTTGGTATCAGACTACAATGAGCAGTTCTTC. The encoded protein is CASSLVSDYNEQFF.